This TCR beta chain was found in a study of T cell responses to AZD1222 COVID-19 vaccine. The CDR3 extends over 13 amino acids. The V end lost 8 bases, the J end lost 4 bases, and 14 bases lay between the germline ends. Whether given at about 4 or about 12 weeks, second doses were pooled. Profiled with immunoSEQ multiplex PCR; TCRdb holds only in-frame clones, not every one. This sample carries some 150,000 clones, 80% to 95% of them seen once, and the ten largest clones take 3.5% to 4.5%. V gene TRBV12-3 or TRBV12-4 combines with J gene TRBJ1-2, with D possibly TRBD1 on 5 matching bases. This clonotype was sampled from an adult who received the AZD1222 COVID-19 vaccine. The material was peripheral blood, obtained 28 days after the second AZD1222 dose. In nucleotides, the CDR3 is TGTGCCAGCTTTAAAGGGGCAGGCTATGGCTACACCTTC. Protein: CASFKGAGYGYTF.